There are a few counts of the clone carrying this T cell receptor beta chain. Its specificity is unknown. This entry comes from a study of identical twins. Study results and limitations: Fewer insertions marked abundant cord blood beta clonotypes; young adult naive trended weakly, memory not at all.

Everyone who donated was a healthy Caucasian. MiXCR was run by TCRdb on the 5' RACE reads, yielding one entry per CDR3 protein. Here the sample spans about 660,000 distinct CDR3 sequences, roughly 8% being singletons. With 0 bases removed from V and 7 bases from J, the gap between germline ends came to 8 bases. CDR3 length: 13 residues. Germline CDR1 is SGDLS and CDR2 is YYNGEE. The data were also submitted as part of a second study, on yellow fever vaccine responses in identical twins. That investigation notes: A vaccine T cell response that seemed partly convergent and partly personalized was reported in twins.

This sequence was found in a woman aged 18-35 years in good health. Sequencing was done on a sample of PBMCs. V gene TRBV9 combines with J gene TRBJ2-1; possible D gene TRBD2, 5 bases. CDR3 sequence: CASSVVQRNEQFF. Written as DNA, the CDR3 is TGTGCCAGCAGCGTAGTCCAGCGGAATGAGCAGTTCTTC.